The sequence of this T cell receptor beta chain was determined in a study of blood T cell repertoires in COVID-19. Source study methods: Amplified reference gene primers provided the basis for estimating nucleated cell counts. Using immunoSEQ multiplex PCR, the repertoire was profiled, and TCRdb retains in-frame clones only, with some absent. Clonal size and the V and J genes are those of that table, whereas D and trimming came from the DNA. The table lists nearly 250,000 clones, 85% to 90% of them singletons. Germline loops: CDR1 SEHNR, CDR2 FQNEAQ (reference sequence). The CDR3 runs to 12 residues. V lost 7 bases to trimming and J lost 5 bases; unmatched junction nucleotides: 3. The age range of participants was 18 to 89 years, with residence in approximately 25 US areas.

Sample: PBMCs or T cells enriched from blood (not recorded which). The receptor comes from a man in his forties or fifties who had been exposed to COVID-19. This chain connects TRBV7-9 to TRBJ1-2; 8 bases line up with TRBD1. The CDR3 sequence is CASTRQGYGYTF. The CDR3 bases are TGTGCCAGCACCCGACAGGGGTATGGCTACACCTTC.